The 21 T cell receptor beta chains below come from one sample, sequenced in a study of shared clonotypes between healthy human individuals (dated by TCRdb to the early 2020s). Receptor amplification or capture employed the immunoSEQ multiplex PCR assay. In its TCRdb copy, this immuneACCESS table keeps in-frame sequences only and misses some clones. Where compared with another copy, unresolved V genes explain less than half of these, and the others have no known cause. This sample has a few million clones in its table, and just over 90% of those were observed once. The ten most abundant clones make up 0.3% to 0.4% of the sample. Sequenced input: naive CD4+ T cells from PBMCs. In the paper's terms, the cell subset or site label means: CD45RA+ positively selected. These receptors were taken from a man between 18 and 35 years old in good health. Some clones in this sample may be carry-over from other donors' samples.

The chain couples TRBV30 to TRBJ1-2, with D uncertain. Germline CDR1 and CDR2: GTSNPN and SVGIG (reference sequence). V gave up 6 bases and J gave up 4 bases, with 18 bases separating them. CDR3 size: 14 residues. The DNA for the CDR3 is TGTGCCTGCGCCGGGCCTCGACGAGGCTATGGCTACACCTTC. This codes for CACAGPRRGYGYTF.

The CDR3 loop reads CASSRRLGTSYEQYF. The CDR3 DNA reads as TGTGCCAGCAGCCGCAGACTAGGAACTTCCTACGAGCAGTACTTC. The chain has TRBV11-2 and TRBJ2-7; D is possibly TRBD2 (6 bases). V was shortened by 5 bases and J by 1 base, with 15 bases between the two germline ends. CDR3 size: 15 residues. CDR1 is SGHAT, CDR2 FQNNGV, per germline.

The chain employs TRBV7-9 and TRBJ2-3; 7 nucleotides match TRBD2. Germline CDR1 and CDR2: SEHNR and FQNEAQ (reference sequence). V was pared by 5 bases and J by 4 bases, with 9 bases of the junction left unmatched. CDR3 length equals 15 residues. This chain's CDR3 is CASSITSESPDTQYF. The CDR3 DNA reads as TGTGCCAGCAGCATCACTAGCGAGTCCCCAGATACGCAGTATTTT. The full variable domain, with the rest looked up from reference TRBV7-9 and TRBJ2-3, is DTGVSQNPRHKITKRGQNVTFRCDPISEHNRLYWYRQTLGQGPEFLTYFQNEAQLEKSRLLSDRFSAERPKGSFSTLEIQRTEQGDSAMYLCASSITSESPDTQYFGPGTRLTVL.

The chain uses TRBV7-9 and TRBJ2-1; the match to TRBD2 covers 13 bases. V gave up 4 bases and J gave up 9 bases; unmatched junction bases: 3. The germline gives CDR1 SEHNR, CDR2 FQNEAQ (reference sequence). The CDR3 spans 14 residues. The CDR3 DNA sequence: TGTGCCAGCAGCTCAGGGACTAGCGGGACTGAGCAGTTCTTC. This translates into CASSSGTSGTEQFF.

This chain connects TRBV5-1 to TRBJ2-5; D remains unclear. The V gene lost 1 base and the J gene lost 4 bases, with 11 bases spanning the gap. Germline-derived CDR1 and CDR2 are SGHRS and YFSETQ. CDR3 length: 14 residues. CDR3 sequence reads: CASSLTPTPETQYF. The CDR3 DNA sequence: TGCGCCAGCAGCTTGACTCCCACCCCAGAGACCCAGTACTTC.

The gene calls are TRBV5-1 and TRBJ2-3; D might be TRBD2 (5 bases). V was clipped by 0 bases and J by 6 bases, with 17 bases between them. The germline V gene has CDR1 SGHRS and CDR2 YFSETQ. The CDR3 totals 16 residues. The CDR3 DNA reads TGCGCCAGCAGCTTGGGGCCGGGATCGCTACAGGATACGCAGTATTTT. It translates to CASSLGPGSLQDTQYF.

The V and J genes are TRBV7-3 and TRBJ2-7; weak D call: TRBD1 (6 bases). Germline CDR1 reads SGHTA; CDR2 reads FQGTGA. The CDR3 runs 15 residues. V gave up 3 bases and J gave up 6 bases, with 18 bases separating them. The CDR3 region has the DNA TGTGCCAGCAGCTTGGGACAAGCCTTTACGAGCGAGCAGTACTTC. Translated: CASSLGQAFTSEQYF. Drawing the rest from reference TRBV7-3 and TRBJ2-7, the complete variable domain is GAGVSQTPSNKVTEKGKYVELRCDPISGHTALYWYRQSLGQGPEFLIYFQGTGAADDSGLPNDRFFAVRPEGSVSTLKIQRTERGDSAVYLCASSLGQAFTSEQYFGPGTRLTVT.

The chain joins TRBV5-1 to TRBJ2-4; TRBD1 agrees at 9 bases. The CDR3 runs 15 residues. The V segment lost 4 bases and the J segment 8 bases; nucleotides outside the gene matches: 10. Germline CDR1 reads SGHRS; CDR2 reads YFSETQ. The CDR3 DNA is TGCGCCAGCAGCCTAGGGGACAGGGCCAGCCACATTCAGTACTTC. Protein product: CASSLGDRASHIQYF.

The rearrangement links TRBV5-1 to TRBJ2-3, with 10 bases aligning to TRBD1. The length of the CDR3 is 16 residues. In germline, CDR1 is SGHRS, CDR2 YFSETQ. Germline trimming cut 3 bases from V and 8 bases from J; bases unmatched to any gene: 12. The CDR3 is CASSSLGTGEGRTQYF. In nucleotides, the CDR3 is TGCGCCAGCAGCTCACTCGGGACAGGGGAGGGTCGTACGCAGTATTTT.

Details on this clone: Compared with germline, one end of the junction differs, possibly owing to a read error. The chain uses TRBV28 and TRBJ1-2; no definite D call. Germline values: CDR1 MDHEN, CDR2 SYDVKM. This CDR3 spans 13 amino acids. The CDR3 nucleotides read TGTGCCAGCTGTTTTGGGTACGTCTATGGCTACACCTTC. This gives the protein CASCFGYVYGYTF.

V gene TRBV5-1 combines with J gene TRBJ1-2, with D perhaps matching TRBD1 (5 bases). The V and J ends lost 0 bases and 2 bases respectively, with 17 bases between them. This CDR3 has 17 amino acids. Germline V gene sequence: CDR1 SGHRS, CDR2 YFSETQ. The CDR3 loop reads CASSLDPSGRTNYGYTF. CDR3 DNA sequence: TGCGCCAGCAGCTTGGACCCTTCGGGGCGGACGAACTATGGCTACACCTTC.

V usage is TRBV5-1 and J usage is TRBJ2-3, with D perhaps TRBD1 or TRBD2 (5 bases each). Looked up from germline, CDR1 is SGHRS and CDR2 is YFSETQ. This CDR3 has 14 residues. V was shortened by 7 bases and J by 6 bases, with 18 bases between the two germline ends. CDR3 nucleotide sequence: TGCGCCAGCGTCCGGGACGGGCCCTTCGATACGCAGTATTTT. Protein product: CASVRDGPFDTQYF.

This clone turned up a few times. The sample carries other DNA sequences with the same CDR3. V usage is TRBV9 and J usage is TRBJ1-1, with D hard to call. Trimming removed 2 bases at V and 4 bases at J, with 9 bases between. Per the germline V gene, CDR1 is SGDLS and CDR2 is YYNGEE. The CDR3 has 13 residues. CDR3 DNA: TGTGCCAGCAGCGTCTTGGGTGGCACTGAAGCTTTCTTT. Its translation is CASSVLGGTEAFF. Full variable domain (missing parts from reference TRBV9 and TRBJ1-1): DSGVTQTPKHLITATGQRVTLRCSPRSGDLSVYWYQQSLDQGLQFLIQYYNGEERAKGNILERFSAQQFPDLHSELNLSSLELGDSALYFCASSVLGGTEAFFGQGTRLTVV.

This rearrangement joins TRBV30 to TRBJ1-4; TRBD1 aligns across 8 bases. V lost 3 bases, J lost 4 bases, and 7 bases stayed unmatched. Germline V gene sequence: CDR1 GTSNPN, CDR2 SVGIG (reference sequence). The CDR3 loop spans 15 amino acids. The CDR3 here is CAWSQGQGYNEKLFF. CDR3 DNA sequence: TGTGCCTGGAGCCAAGGACAGGGCTATAATGAAAAACTGTTTTTT.

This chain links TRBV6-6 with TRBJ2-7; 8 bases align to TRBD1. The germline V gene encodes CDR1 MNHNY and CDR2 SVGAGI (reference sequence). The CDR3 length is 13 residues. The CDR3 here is CASSYSPEGDRSV. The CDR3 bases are TGTGCCAGCAGTTACAGCCCCGAGGGGGACAGGAGCGTC.

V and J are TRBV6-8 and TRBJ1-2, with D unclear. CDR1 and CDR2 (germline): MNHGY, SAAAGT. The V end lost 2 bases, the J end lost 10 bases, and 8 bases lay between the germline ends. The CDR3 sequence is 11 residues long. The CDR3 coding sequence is TGTGCCAGCAGTTACCCTAGACCCTACACCTTC. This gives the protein CASSYPRPYTF.

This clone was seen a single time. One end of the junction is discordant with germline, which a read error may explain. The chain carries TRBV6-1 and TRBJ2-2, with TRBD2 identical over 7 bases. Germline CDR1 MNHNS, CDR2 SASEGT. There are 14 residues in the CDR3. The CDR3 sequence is CGEGTGAGTGELFF. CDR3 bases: TGCGGGGAGGGTACCGGGGCTGGCACCGGGGAGCTGTTTTTT.

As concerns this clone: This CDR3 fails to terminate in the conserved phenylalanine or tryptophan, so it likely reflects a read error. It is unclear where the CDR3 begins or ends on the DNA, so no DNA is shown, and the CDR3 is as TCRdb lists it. CDR3 protein: CASSELAGVLVS. This rearrangement joins TRBV6-1 to TRBJ2-3; TRBD2 is the table's D call, not checked against the DNA. From germline, CDR1 is MNHNS and CDR2 SASEGT. The CDR3 is 12 residues long, ends included.

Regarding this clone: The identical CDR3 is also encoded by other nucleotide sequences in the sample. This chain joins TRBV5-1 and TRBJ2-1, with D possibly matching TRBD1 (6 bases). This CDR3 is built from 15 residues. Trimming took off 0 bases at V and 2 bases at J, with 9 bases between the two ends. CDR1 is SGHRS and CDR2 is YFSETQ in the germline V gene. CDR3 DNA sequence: TGCGCCAGCAGCTTGGTATCAGGGGCCTACAATGAGCAGTTCTTC. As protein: CASSLVSGAYNEQFF.

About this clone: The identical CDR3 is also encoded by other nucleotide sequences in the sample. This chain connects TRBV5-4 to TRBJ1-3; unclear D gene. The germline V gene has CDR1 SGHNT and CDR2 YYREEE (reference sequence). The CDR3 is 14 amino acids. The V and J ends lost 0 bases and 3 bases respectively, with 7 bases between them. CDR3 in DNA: TGTGCCAGCAGCTTGGCATCGAGTGGAAACACCATATATTTT. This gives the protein CASSLASSGNTIYF.

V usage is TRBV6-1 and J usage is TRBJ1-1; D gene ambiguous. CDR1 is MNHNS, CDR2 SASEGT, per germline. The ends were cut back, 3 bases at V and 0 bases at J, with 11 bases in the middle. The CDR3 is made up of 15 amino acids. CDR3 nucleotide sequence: TGTGCCAGCAGTGATGTTGGCGTGATGAACACTGAAGCTTTCTTT. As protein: CASSDVGVMNTEAFF.